This record looks at one TCR beta chain sequence and its context. This sample was taken from a study of T cell changes during pregnancy in multiple sclerosis. Here immunoSEQ multiplex PCR was the method, and the copy in TCRdb shows in-frame clones only, minus some. The table lists tens of thousands of clones, roughly 90% of them singletons. Trimming shortened V by 8 bases and J by 2 bases, and 13 bases separated the two germline ends. Germline lookup yields CDR1 MNHEY and CDR2 SMNVEV (reference sequence). The length of the CDR3 is 13 residues. The source of this sequence is a female donor in good health, enrolled as a control in a pregnancy study. The chain has TRBV27 and TRBJ2-7; maybe TRBD2 (6 bases). The sequencing here drew on peripheral blood, taken in the first trimester of pregnancy. In DNA, the CDR3 is TGTGCCAGCGGGCTTAGCGGACCCTACGAGCAGTACTTC. Translation: CASGLSGPYEQYF.